These 27 T cell receptor beta chains were sequenced from one sample in a study of molecular identifiers for immune sequencing clone quantification. One entry per CDR3 protein, called by TCRdb with MiXCR from the PCR reads. Among under 650,000 distinct CDR3 sequences listed, just under 20% were seen once. The sample taken for sequencing was naive CD8+ T cells from blood, with Jurkat cell RNA spiked in. Described subset: FACS-sorted CD8+CD4-CCR7+CD45RA+ naive T cells. Receptors originate from a human donor in good health. Some libraries in this study had Jurkat cell RNA spiked in.

This clonotype was observed at least ten times. This chain links TRBV6-2 or TRBV6-3 with TRBJ2-3, with D perhaps matching TRBD1 (6 bases). This CDR3 has 16 amino acids. Germline V gene data show CDR1 as MNHEY and CDR2 as SVGEGT. Trimming stripped 7 bases from V and 1 base from J, with 18 bases between. CDR3 nucleotides: TGTGCCAGCACTACAATGGACAGTTCGGGCACAGATACGCAGTATTTT. Translated: CASTTMDSSGTDTQYF.

This clonotype was recorded many times. The V gene is TRBV12-3 or TRBV12-4, the J gene TRBJ1-1; possible D gene TRBD1, 5 bases. The V end lost 3 bases, the J end lost 4 bases, and 9 bases lay between the germline ends. This CDR3 comprises 13 residues. CDR3 in amino acids: CASSFGGFTEAFF. The CDR3 DNA follows: TGTGCCAGCAGTTTCGGGGGATTCACTGAAGCTTTCTTT.

This sequence joins TRBV3-1 and TRBJ2-3; 10 bases map to TRBD2. Trimming at V came to 1 base and at J to 1 base, leaving 17 bases not matched to a gene. There are 21 residues in the CDR3. Germline lookup yields CDR1 LGHDT and CDR2 YNNKEL (reference sequence). The CDR3: CASSQGSSGSSVHLGTDTQYF. In DNA form, the CDR3 reads TGTGCCAGCAGCCAAGGGTCTAGCGGGAGTAGCGTCCATCTTGGCACAGATACGCAGTATTTT.

V usage is TRBV28 and J usage is TRBJ2-3, with 7 nucleotides matching TRBD2. V dropped 6 bases and J dropped 2; count of bases not matched to a gene: 8. The CDR3 has 15 amino acids. Germline V CDR1 and CDR2: MDHEN, SYDVKM. Here the CDR3 DNA reads TGTGCCAGCAGCTCCCTGGGGGGGAACACAGATACGCAGTATTTT. This translates into CASSSLGGNTDTQYF.

This clonotype was observed a handful of times. A much larger clone lies one base from this, so it may be a read error. The chain employs TRBV4-1 and TRBJ1-5, with D possibly being TRBD1 (5 bases). The CDR3 has 15 amino acids. Germline CDR1 is MGHRA and CDR2 is YSYEKL. CDR3 in amino acids: CASGQMGGGNQPQHF. CDR3 nucleotides: TGCGCCAGCGGCCAGATGGGGGGAGGGAATCAGCCCCAGCATTTT.

Many counts were recorded for this clonotype. This chain joins TRBV6-2 or TRBV6-3 and TRBJ1-2; D perhaps matches TRBD1 (6 bases). With 2 bases removed from V and 1 base from J, the gap between germline ends came to 11 bases. The CDR3 spans 15 residues. Looked up from germline, CDR1 is MNHEY and CDR2 is SVGEGT. The chain's CDR3 is CASSYTGTSNYGYTF. The CDR3 DNA reads as TGTGCCAGCAGTTACACCGGGACAAGTAACTATGGCTACACCTTC.

This clonotype was picked up many times. The V gene is TRBV30, the J gene TRBJ2-3; D call uncertain. CDR3 size: 15 residues. CDR1 and CDR2 from the germline V gene are GTSNPN and SVGIG (reference sequence). V lost 0 bases, J lost 0 bases, and 10 bases lay in between. The CDR3 coding sequence is TGTGCCTGGAGTGTTGGCACAGCTAGCACAGATACGCAGTATTTT. This sequence encodes CAWSVGTASTDTQYF.

This clonotype has a count of ten or more. This chain links TRBV7-9 with TRBJ1-3; D gene unclear. Germline-derived CDR1 and CDR2 are SEHNR and FQNEAQ (reference sequence). The CDR3 has 15 residues. Trimming took off 5 bases at V and 0 bases at J, with 11 bases between the two ends. In DNA, the CDR3 is TGTGCCAGCAGCCCTGTAGGGCCCTCTGGAAACACCATATATTTT. It codes for CASSPVGPSGNTIYF.

The sample holds many counts of this clonotype. The chain uses TRBV5-1 and TRBJ2-2; D gene uncertain. This CDR3 comprises 16 residues. V was clipped by 0 bases and J by 1 base, with 10 bases between them. Germline-derived CDR1 and CDR2 are SGHRS and YFSETQ. CDR3 nucleotide sequence: TGCGCCAGCAGCTTGGTCGCAGAGGAGAACACCGGGGAGCTGTTTTTT. Protein sequence: CASSLVAEENTGELFF.

This clonotype occurred many times. The chain employs TRBV19 and TRBJ2-1; possibly TRBD2 for D (6 bases). CDR1 and CDR2 from the germline V gene are LNHDA and SQIVND (reference sequence). Trimming removed 4 bases from V and 6 bases from J, with 10 bases in between. CDR3 length equals 13 residues. CDR3 sequence reads: CASSSLATNEQFF. As DNA, the CDR3 is TGTGCCAGTAGTAGTCTAGCGACCAATGAGCAGTTCTTC.

On this clonotype itself: It may be a read error: a sequence one base away is much more abundant. The gene calls are TRBV10-3 and TRBJ1-5; the D gene is possibly TRBD1 (6 bases). The germline V gene has CDR1 ENHRY and CDR2 SYGVKD. This CDR3 is built from 14 residues. The CDR3 sequence is CAVSEAQGNQPQHF. CDR3 sequence (DNA): TGTGCCGTCAGTGAGGCACAGGGAAACCAGCCCCAGCATTTT.

This clonotype has just a few counts. This sequence joins TRBV3-1 and TRBJ1-1; maybe TRBD1 (5 bases). This CDR3 is built from 14 residues. The V end was cut by 2 bases, the J end by 2 bases, with 9 bases between. Per germline, CDR1 LGHDT and CDR2 YNNKEL (reference sequence). CDR3 sequence reads: CASSQYDSNTEAFF. The CDR3 coding sequence is TGTGCCAGCAGCCAATATGACAGTAACACTGAAGCTTTCTTT.

Concerning this clonotype: A clone one base away is much larger, so this may be a read error. The chain carries TRBV10-2 and TRBJ2-3; 13 bases line up with TRBD2. The V gene end was trimmed by 8 bases and the J gene end by 4 bases; junction bases not matched to a gene: 9. The CDR3 length is 16 residues. Germline-derived CDR1 and CDR2 are WSHSY and SAAADI. The chain's CDR3 is CASELAGGPMADTQYF. CDR3 sequence (DNA): TGCGCCAGCGAACTAGCGGGGGGGCCCATGGCAGATACGCAGTATTTT.

The chain combines TRBV6-5 with TRBJ2-5, with D possibly TRBD1 on 5 matching bases. Germline loops: CDR1 MNHEY, CDR2 SVGAGI. V was shortened by 3 bases and J by 2 bases, with 16 bases between the two germline ends. CDR3 size: 16 residues. The CDR3 nucleotides are TGTGCCAGCAGTTATATGCCTGACAGTCCACAAGAGACCCAGTACTTC. It codes for CASSYMPDSPQETQYF.

With respect to this clonotype: One end of the junction varies from germline; a read error may be responsible. The gene calls are TRBV7-2 and TRBJ1-5; D gene uncertain. CDR1 and CDR2 (germline): SGHTA, FQGNSA. This CDR3 has 15 amino acids. The CDR3 region is CASSSDGSSSWPQQF. In DNA, the CDR3 is TGTGCCAGCAGCTCAGATGGCAGTTCCTCTTGGCCCCAGCAATTT.

As to this clonotype: A much larger clone is a single base away; this may be a read error. The chain couples TRBV14 to TRBJ1-1; D not certain. CDR1 and CDR2 from the germline V gene are SGHDN and FVKESK. The ends were cut back, 4 bases at V and 6 bases at J, with 18 bases in the middle. The CDR3 consists of 15 residues. In DNA, the CDR3 is TGTGCCAGCAGCCCGCTCGTCGGGTTAAACGCTGAAGCTTTCTTT. Translating it yields CASSPLVGLNAEAFF.

This clonotype was picked up many times. The chain couples TRBV19 to TRBJ2-3, with a possible D match to TRBD2 (5 bases). Trimming cost V 7 bases and J 2 bases, with 10 bases left between them. The germline V gene encodes CDR1 LNHDA and CDR2 SQIVND (reference sequence). CDR3 length equals 13 residues. The CDR3 region is CASMGAHTDTQYF. Here the CDR3 DNA reads TGTGCCAGTATGGGAGCTCACACAGATACGCAGTATTTT.

This chain joins TRBV15 and TRBJ1-6; no definite D call. The V gene's germline CDR1 is LNHNV and CDR2 YYDKDF (reference sequence). The CDR3 sequence is 13 residues long. V was clipped by 5 bases and J by 7 bases, with 9 bases between them. CDR3 loop: CATSGQRNSPLHF. CDR3 sequence (DNA): TGTGCCACCAGCGGTCAGAGGAATTCACCCCTCCACTTT.

This clonotype was detected ten times or more. The rearrangement links TRBV7-9 to TRBJ2-5; tentatively, D is TRBD2 (6 bases). V gave up 4 bases and J gave up 4 bases, with 16 bases separating them. CDR3 length equals 15 residues. Germline V gene data show CDR1 as SEHNR and CDR2 as FQNEAQ (reference sequence). CDR3 in DNA: TGTGCCAGCAGCTCCCTCGGGACTTACGGAGAGACCCAGTACTTC. Its translation is CASSSLGTYGETQYF.

This clonotype has ten or more counts. The chain carries TRBV6-5 and TRBJ2-5, with D perhaps given as TRBD1 or TRBD2 (5 bases each). This CDR3 has 14 residues. Germline V gene sequence: CDR1 MNHEY, CDR2 SVGAGI. V dropped 3 bases and J dropped 4 bases, with 12 bases sitting between them. In nucleotides, the CDR3 is TGTGCCAGCAGTTATCTGGGGGTCGGAGAGACCCAGTACTTC. Translating it yields CASSYLGVGETQYF.

This clonotype was observed at least ten times. This chain uses TRBV5-1 with TRBJ1-1; 9 positions agree with TRBD1. J gave up 5 bases and V 4 bases, and 9 bases lay outside the gene matches. CDR3 length: 15 amino acids. Germline CDR1 reads SGHRS; CDR2 reads YFSETQ. For the CDR3, the DNA is TGCGCCAGCAGCCTTGAACAGGGGGCTTGGACTGAAGCTTTCTTT. As protein: CASSLEQGAWTEAFF.

About this clonotype: This may be a read error: a much more frequent sequence differs by one nucleotide. CDR3 residues: CANSLVVHTEAFF. In nucleotides, the CDR3 is TGTGCCAACAGCTTAGTGGTGCACACTGAAGCTTTCTTT. The chain combines TRBV7-2 with TRBJ1-1; no firm D call. The length of the CDR3 is 13 residues. Germline assignment: CDR1 SGHTA and CDR2 FQGNSA. The whole variable domain, filled in from reference TRBV7-2 and TRBJ1-1, reads GAGVSQSPSNKVTEKGKDVELRCDPISGHTALYWYRQSLGQGLEFLIYFQGNSAPDKSGLPSDRFSAERTGGSVSTLTIQRTQQEDSAVYLCANSLVVHTEAFFGQGTRLTVV.

This clonotype occurred many times. The J gene is TRBJ1-5, the V gene TRBV19; 7 nucleotides align to TRBD1. The CDR3 totals 14 residues. J was trimmed by 7 bases and V by 2 bases; bases with no gene match: 5. Germline lookup yields CDR1 LNHDA and CDR2 SQIVND (reference sequence). CDR3 region: CASSITGVAQPQHF. For the CDR3, the DNA is TGTGCCAGTAGTATAACAGGGGTGGCACAGCCCCAGCATTTT.

To note about this clonotype: This may be a read error, as it is one base from a much larger clone. The chain joins TRBV19 to TRBJ1-5; 11 nucleotides line up with TRBD1. The CDR3 spans 17 residues. Germline V gene sequence: CDR1 LNHDA, CDR2 SQIVND (reference sequence). CDR3 in DNA: TGTGCCGGTAGTACCCGGACAGGGGGCATGAGCAATCAGCCCCAGCATTTT. Protein sequence: CAGSTRTGGMSNQPQHF. The whole variable domain, filled in from reference TRBV19 and TRBJ1-5, reads DGGITQSPKYLFRKEGQNVTLSCEQNLNHDAMYWYRQDPGQGLRLIYYSQIVNDFQKGDIAEGYSVSREKKESFPLTVTSAQKNPTAFYLCAGSTRTGGMSNQPQHFGDGTRLSIL.

There are many counts of this clonotype. The V call is TRBV7-6, the J call TRBJ2-7; 8 nucleotides line up with TRBD1. CDR1 and CDR2 from the germline V gene are SGHVS and FNYEAQ. The V gene end was trimmed by 5 bases and the J gene end by 7 bases; junction bases not matched to a gene: 10. The CDR3 length is 14 residues. The CDR3 DNA follows: TGTGCCAGCAGCCCCAGGATGACAGGGGAAGAGCAGTACTTC. Translation gives CASSPRMTGEEQYF. The whole variable domain, filled in from reference TRBV7-6 and TRBJ2-7, reads GAGVSQSPRYKVTKRGQDVALRCDPISGHVSLYWYRQALGQGPEFLTYFNYEAQQDKSGLPNDRFSAERPEGSISTLTIQRTEQRDSAMYRCASSPRMTGEEQYFGPGTRLTVT.

This clonotype was counted at least ten times. The chain carries TRBV7-7 and TRBJ2-1; the D gene is possibly TRBD2 (6 bases). Germline V gives CDR1 SSHAT, CDR2 FNYEAQ (reference sequence). The CDR3 is made up of 14 amino acids. Trimming pared 1 base from V and 4 bases from J, leaving 8 bases between. As DNA, the CDR3 is TGTGCCAGCAGCTTAGGACGGGAGTACAATGAGCAGTTCTTC. This gives the protein CASSLGREYNEQFF. The full variable domain, rest sourced from reference TRBV7-7 and TRBJ2-1, is GAGVSQSPRYKVTKRGQDVTLRCDPISSHATLYWYQQALGQGPEFLTYFNYEAQPDKSGLPSDRFSAERPEGSISTLTIQRTEQRDSAMYRCASSLGREYNEQFFGPGTRLTVL.

J is TRBJ2-1 and V is TRBV3-1; TRBD2 agrees at 8 bases. V lost 3 bases, J lost 8 bases, and 18 bases stayed unmatched. CDR3 length: 18 amino acids. The germline V gene has CDR1 LGHDT and CDR2 YNNKEL (reference sequence). The CDR3 here is CASSQLLTLAGNTDEQFF. DNA of the CDR3: TGTGCCAGCAGCCAGCTCCTCACCCTAGCGGGCAATACGGATGAGCAGTTCTTC.